This T cell receptor (beta chain) was recovered during a study of T-cell reconstitution after alpha-beta-depleted transplantation in children. This CDR3 has 12 residues. The V and J ends lost 6 bases and 5 bases, in that order; junction bases with no gene match: 4. Notes on the study in general: Day-60 TCRbeta diversity that was high in some patients was derived from surviving recipient T cells and thymic progenitors.

This clonotype came up many times. Its antigen is undetermined. Unique molecular identifiers tagged the TCRbeta library. TCRdb re-analysed the PCR reads in MiXCR, keeping a single row per CDR3 protein. The data show 480,000 or so distinct CDR3 sequences, about 10% seen once. The source is a child under 10 years old with inherited bone marrow failure, due to receive a stem cell transplant. The sequenced sample was PBMCs, obtained before TCRalphabeta/CD19-depleted stem cell transplant. V is TRBV12-3 or TRBV12-4 and J is TRBJ2-7, with 7 bases that match TRBD2. The CDR3 sequence is CASSLGLHEQYF. CDR3 in DNA: TGTGCCAGCAGCCTGGGACTACACGAGCAGTACTTC.